This T cell receptor beta chain emerged from a study of CD8+ T cells in alopecia areata. Study-level points and caveats: Sequence data from scalp samples additionally include resident alphabeta T cells of normal skin. Tofacitinib significantly reduced both scalp clonality and expanded CD8+ clones among the top 100.

RNA was isolated and reverse transcribed to cDNA, the sequencing template. Here immunoSEQ multiplex PCR was the method, and the copy in TCRdb shows in-frame clones only, minus some. The sample lists around 150,000 clones, around three fifths occurring once. V shed 6 bases, J shed 2 bases, and the junction held 8 bases outside the gene matches. Germline assignment: CDR1 SQVTM and CDR2 ANQGSEA. The CDR3 is made up of 14 amino acids. Of note for this clone: Its antigen is currently unknown.

Treatment in this sample: oral pan-JAK inhibitor, 5-10 mg twice daily. Alopecia areata patients had lesional scalp punch biopsies and peripheral blood taken from them. The sequencing here drew on CD4+ T cells sorted from blood, taken at week 4, from a patient treated with tofacitinib. This TCR came from a human donor with alopecia areata. The chain carries TRBV29-1 and TRBJ2-3; 7 positions match TRBD1. The CDR3 coding sequence is TGCAGCGTCGGACAGGCTACACCCACAGATACGCAGTATTTT. It yields the protein CSVGQATPTDTQYF.